One T cell receptor beta chain is described in this entry. As yet, its antigen is unknown. This record comes from a study of T cells after yellow fever vaccination. Study results and limitations: FACS-sorted repertoires could harbor abundant contaminating bulk-population clonotypes. Booster sampling recovered most clones from primary vaccination (96% CD4, roughly 90% CD8). Weaker overall, the secondary response nonetheless peaked faster (day 5 versus 15).

Germline V gives CDR1 SGDLS, CDR2 YYNGEE. V trimming: 1 base; J trimming: 4 bases; junction bases outside the gene matches: 2. CDR3 length: 14 amino acids. Synthesis of TCR cDNA relied on 5'RACE template switching, which attached a universal primer site and UMIs. TCRdb recomputed calls from the 5' RACE reads with MiXCR, one row per CDR3 protein. This table holds some 300,000 distinct CDR3 sequences, about 10% found once. The sequencing here drew on CD4+ T cells sorted from PBMCs, taken 45 days after the yellow fever booster vaccination. This TCR was sampled from a man younger than 35 who received the YFV17D yellow fever vaccine. The genes are TRBV9 and TRBJ2-3; 8 bases line up with TRBD1. The CDR3 sequence is CASSVLTGADTQYF. The CDR3 nucleotides read TGTGCCAGCAGCGTACTGACAGGGGCAGATACGCAGTATTTT.